Listed here are 17 T cell receptor beta chains from one sample, sequenced in a study of blood T cell repertoires in COVID-19. The table came from immunoSEQ multiplex PCR; TCRdb's copy has only in-frame clones and leaves some out. This repertoire shows some 190,000 clones, over 80% found once; its top ten account for around 8%. Sequencing was performed on peripheral blood. Receptors were obtained from a woman aged 55-69 years with COVID-19, enrolled during active disease.

The chain links TRBV5-5 to TRBJ1-2; 7 bases agree with TRBD1. CDR1 and CDR2 from the germline V gene are SGHKS and YYEKEE (reference sequence). With 0 bases clipped from V and 3 bases from J, the junction kept 8 bases outside the gene matches. The CDR3 totals 16 residues. CDR3: CASSLGVDRDYYGYTF. As DNA, the CDR3 is TGTGCCAGCAGCTTGGGCGTCGACAGGGATTACTATGGCTACACCTTC.

This chain joins TRBV5-1 and TRBJ2-3; TRBD2 matches 12 bases. The CDR3 length is 20 residues. J gave up 0 bases and V 0 bases, and 11 bases lay outside the gene matches. Germline assignment: CDR1 SGHRS and CDR2 YFSETQ. The CDR3 protein is CASSLDPTLLAGGSTDTQYF. The CDR3, as DNA: TGCGCCAGCAGCTTGGACCCCACCCTGCTAGCGGGAGGGAGCACAGATACGCAGTATTTT.

This sequence joins TRBV3-1 (or the pseudogene TRBV3-2) and TRBJ1-1; D unclear. Germline CDR1 is LGHDT and CDR2 is YNNKEL (reference sequence). There are 14 residues in the CDR3. The germline V and J ends were trimmed by 0 bases and 0 bases, with 5 bases remaining between them. CDR3 coding DNA: TGTGCCAGCAGCCAAGATCTTGTGAACACTGAAGCTTTCTTT. Translating it yields CASSQDLVNTEAFF.

The chain employs TRBV5-1 and TRBJ2-3, with 7 bases identical to TRBD1. The CDR3 sequence is 17 residues long. Germline values: CDR1 SGHRS, CDR2 YFSETQ. J was trimmed by 2 bases and V by 4 bases; bases with no gene match: 13. The CDR3 is CASSPGTARPYTDTQYF. As DNA, the CDR3 is TGCGCCAGCAGCCCGGGGACAGCCAGACCCTACACAGATACGCAGTATTTT.

This clone turned up a few times. The rearrangement joins TRBV30 to TRBJ1-6; unclear D gene. Trimming left V 3 bases short and J 4 bases short, with 7 bases between. The CDR3 loop spans 13 amino acids. Germline V gives CDR1 GTSNPN, CDR2 SVGIG (reference sequence). This CDR3 reads CAWRSGYNSPLHF. CDR3 in DNA: TGTGCCTGGAGGAGTGGTTATAATTCACCCCTCCACTTT.

This clone was found a few times. The genes are TRBV10-2 and TRBJ2-2; 7 nucleotides align to TRBD1. With V trimmed by 5 bases and J by 3 bases, 6 bases remained unmatched. Germline V CDR1 and CDR2: WSHSY, SAAADI. The length of the CDR3 is 15 residues. CDR3: CASSFGQAYTGELFF. The CDR3, as DNA: TGCGCCAGCAGTTTTGGACAGGCCTACACCGGGGAGCTGTTTTTT.

The chain uses TRBV28 and TRBJ2-1; TRBD2 matches at 11 bases. The CDR3 has 15 residues. The V gene end was trimmed by 6 bases and the J gene end by 5 bases; junction bases not matched to a gene: 6. Germline loops: CDR1 MDHEN, CDR2 SYDVKM. The CDR3: CASSIPGLADNEQFF. CDR3 coding DNA: TGTGCCAGCAGCATTCCGGGACTAGCGGACAATGAGCAGTTCTTC.

The chain carries TRBV5-1 and TRBJ2-2; 10 bases align to TRBD2. The V gene end was trimmed by 4 bases and the J gene end by 5 bases; junction bases not matched to a gene: 8. The CDR3 is 16 amino acids. CDR1 and CDR2 (germline): SGHRS, YFSETQ. For the CDR3, the DNA is TGCGCCAGCAGCCGAGACCTAGCGGGGGCTACCGGGGAGCTGTTTTTT. Protein sequence: CASSRDLAGATGELFF.

The CDR3 coding sequence is TGTGCCAGCAGCTTAGTTGAGGCCCTGGGGCCGGATACGCAGTATTTT. Translated, it gives CASSLVEALGPDTQYF. The V and J genes are TRBV11-2 and TRBJ2-3, with D possibly matching TRBD1 (5 bases). The CDR3 contains 16 residues. The V gene lost 1 base and the J gene lost 6 bases, with 17 bases spanning the gap. CDR1 is SGHAT and CDR2 is FQNNGV in the germline V gene.

The chain recombines TRBV6-2 or TRBV6-3 with TRBJ2-5, with TRBD2 matching over 12 bases. Germline loops: CDR1 MNHEY, CDR2 SVGEGT. V was pared by 0 bases and J by 7 bases, with 6 bases of the junction left unmatched. This CDR3 has 16 residues. The chain's CDR3 is CASSYSGLAGGPTQYF. CDR3 DNA: TGTGCCAGCAGTTACTCGGGGCTAGCGGGAGGGCCGACCCAGTACTTC.

The chain carries TRBV14 and TRBJ1-2; D remains ambiguous. CDR3 length equals 14 residues. Germline V lookup: CDR1 SGHDN, CDR2 FVKESK. The ends were cut back, 5 bases at V and 2 bases at J, with 12 bases in the middle. The CDR3 spells CASSEQLNNYGYTF. In DNA form, the CDR3 reads TGTGCCAGCAGCGAACAGCTCAACAACTATGGCTACACCTTC.

A single count supports this clone. This chain links TRBV5-1 with TRBJ2-1, with 13 bases matching TRBD2. There are 16 residues in the CDR3. The J segment lost 7 bases and the V segment lost 3 bases, leaving 7 bases of the junction unmatched. CDR1 is SGHRS, CDR2 YFSETQ, per germline. CDR3: CASSSNGLAGVNEQFF. For the CDR3, the DNA is TGCGCCAGCAGCTCGAACGGACTAGCGGGAGTGAATGAGCAGTTCTTC.

The chain uses TRBV18 and TRBJ2-7; TRBD1 matches at 7 bases. The CDR3 has 18 amino acids. V shed 5 bases and J 1 base; nucleotides not matched to a gene: 17. The V gene's germline CDR1 is KGHSH and CDR2 LQKENI. CDR3 sequence: CASSVKRPDRVGSYEQYF. For the CDR3, the DNA is TGTGCCAGCTCAGTAAAACGACCCGACAGGGTAGGGTCCTACGAGCAGTACTTC.

The rearrangement joins TRBV7-8 to TRBJ2-2; D is ambiguous. The CDR3 spans 14 residues. The V and J ends lost 7 bases and 1 base respectively, with 10 bases between them. Germline V gene lookup returns CDR1 SGHVS and CDR2 FQNEAQ. CDR3 in DNA: TGTGCCAGCACCCCCTTTGTGAACACCGGGGAGCTGTTTTTT. Translated: CASTPFVNTGELFF.

V gene TRBV7-3 combines with J gene TRBJ2-1; 14 bases fit TRBD2. J was trimmed by 3 bases and V by 3 bases; bases with no gene match: 1. This CDR3 spans 16 amino acids. Germline values: CDR1 SGHTA, CDR2 FQGTGA. The CDR3 here is CASSLGLAGVYNEQFF. In nucleotides, the CDR3 is TGTGCCAGCAGCTTGGGACTAGCGGGGGTCTACAATGAGCAGTTCTTC.

On this clone itself: One junction end disagrees with the germline gene, perhaps due to a read error. This sequence joins TRBV11-3 and TRBJ2-7, with 9 bases that match TRBD1. The CDR3 sequence is 15 residues long. In germline, CDR1 is SGHNT, CDR2 YENEEA. CDR3 in amino acids: CASSLGQGVSDEQYF. CDR3 DNA: TGTGCCAGCAGCTTAGGACAGGGGGTCTCCGACGAGCAGTACTTC.

The rearrangement links TRBV5-1 to TRBJ2-3; maybe TRBD2 (5 bases). Germline assignment: CDR1 SGHRS and CDR2 YFSETQ. The CDR3 has 16 amino acids. Trimming cost V 3 bases and J 3 bases, with 17 bases left between them. The DNA of the CDR3 is TGCGCCAGCAGCTCCAATAGCGACGTGCGAACAGATACGCAGTATTTT. Amino acid sequence: CASSSNSDVRTDTQYF.